One sample yielded the 6 T cell receptor beta chains listed below, sequenced in a study of shared clonotypes between healthy human individuals (TCRdb year 2020). CD8 naive samples were obtained by positive selection for CCR7 among CD45RO-negative cells, yielding a CD45RA+CCR7+ population from which TemRA cells were excluded. Receptor amplification or capture employed the immunoSEQ multiplex PCR assay. TCRdb took this table from immuneACCESS and kept in-frame rearrangements with V and J called. Such tables lack part of the clones; where checked against another copy, unresolved V genes explain under half of the gap, and the rest is unexplained. This sample comprises millions of clones, about 92% of them detected only once. The ten top clones hold around 1.7% of the sample. The sample taken for sequencing was naive CD8+ T cells from PBMCs. This sample's cell subset or site label indicates: CD45RA+CCR7+. The receptors originated from a man younger than 35 in good health. Some clones in this sample may be carry-over from other donors' samples.

This chain uses TRBV27 with TRBJ2-3; 7 bases are a match to TRBD2. Germline assignment: CDR1 MNHEY and CDR2 SMNVEV (reference sequence). This CDR3 region has 15 residues. J gave up 1 base and V 1 base, and 2 bases lay outside the gene matches. The CDR3 is CASSLYAGGTDTQYF. The CDR3 bases are TGTGCCAGCAGTTTATATGCGGGAGGCACAGATACGCAGTATTTT.

The J gene is TRBJ2-7, the V gene TRBV2; D not resolved. The ends were cut back, 2 bases at V and 3 bases at J, with 11 bases in the middle. In germline, CDR1 is SNHLY, CDR2 FYNNEI. The CDR3 runs to 14 residues. CDR3 nucleotides: TGTGCCAGCAGTGAAATGGCTCGCTTCTACGAGCAGTACTTC. Translated: CASSEMARFYEQYF.

CDR3 protein: CASSVGRSGGLRTEAFF. In DNA, the CDR3 is TGTGCCAGCAGCGTAGGACGGTCTGGGGGGCTGAGAACTGAAGCTTTCTTT. The chain joins TRBV9 to TRBJ1-1, with a possible D match to TRBD1 (6 bases). V lost 0 bases and J lost 5, with 20 bases in between. Germline V gene lookup returns CDR1 SGDLS and CDR2 YYNGEE. The CDR3 runs 17 residues.

This clone was picked up one time. This chain links TRBV6-1 with TRBJ1-5; D might be TRBD1 (5 bases). With 7 bases removed from V and 5 bases from J, the gap between germline ends came to 15 bases. This CDR3 is built from 14 residues. Germline lookup yields CDR1 MNHNS and CDR2 SASEGT. CDR3 amino acids: CASTILQGDQPQHF. In DNA form, the CDR3 reads TGTGCCAGCACCATACTCCAGGGAGATCAGCCCCAGCATTTT.

This chain links TRBV27 with TRBJ2-1; D is unclear. The CDR3 spans 16 residues. The germline CDR1 and CDR2 sequences are MNHEY and SMNVEV (reference sequence). V dropped 5 bases and J dropped 1 base, with 15 bases sitting between them. The CDR3 DNA reads as TGTGCCAGCAGTCCCTATACCACCGGATCCTACAATGAGCAGTTCTTC. Amino acid sequence: CASSPYTTGSYNEQFF.

The chain uses TRBV9 and TRBJ2-1; D is perhaps TRBD2 (5 bases). Germline-derived CDR1 and CDR2 are SGDLS and YYNGEE. V dropped 3 bases and J dropped 10 bases, with 8 bases sitting between them. CDR3 size: 11 residues. CDR3 DNA sequence: TGTGCCAGCAGCGGGGGAGTGGAGCAGTTCTTC. This translates into CASSGGVEQFF.